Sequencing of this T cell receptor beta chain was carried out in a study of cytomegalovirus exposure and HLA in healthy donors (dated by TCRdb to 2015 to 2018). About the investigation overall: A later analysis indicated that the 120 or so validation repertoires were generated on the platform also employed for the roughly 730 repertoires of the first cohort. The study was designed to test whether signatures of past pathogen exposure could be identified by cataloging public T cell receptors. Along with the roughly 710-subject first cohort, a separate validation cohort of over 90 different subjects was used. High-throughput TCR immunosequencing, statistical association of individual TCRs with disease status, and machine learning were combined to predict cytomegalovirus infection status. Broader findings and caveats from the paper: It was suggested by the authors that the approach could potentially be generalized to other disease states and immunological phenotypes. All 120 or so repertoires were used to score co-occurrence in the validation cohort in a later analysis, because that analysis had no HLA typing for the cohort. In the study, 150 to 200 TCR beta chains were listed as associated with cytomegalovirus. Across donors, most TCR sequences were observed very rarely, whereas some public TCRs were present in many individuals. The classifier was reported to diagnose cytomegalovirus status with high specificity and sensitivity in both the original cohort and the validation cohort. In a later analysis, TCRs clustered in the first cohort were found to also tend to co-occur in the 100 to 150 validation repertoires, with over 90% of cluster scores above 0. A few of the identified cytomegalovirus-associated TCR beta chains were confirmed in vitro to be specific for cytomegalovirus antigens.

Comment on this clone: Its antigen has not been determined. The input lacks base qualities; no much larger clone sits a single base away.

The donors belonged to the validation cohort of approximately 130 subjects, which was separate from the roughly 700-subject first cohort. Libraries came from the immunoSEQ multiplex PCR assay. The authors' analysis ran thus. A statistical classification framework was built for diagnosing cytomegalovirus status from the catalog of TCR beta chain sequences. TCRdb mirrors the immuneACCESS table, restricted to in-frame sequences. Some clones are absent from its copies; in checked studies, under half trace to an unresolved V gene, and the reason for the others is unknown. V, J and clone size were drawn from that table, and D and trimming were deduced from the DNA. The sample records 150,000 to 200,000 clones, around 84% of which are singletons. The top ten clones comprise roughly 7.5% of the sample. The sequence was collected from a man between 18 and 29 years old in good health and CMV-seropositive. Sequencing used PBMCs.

The CDR3 protein: CASSLGTGVYEQYF. The DNA reads TGTGCCAGCAGCTTAGGGACAGGGGTGTACGAGCAGTACTTC. Recombination connected TRBV7-9 to TRBJ2-7, with 9 middle bases fitting TRBD1. Spanning cysteine to phenylalanine, the CDR3 consists of 14 amino acids. The entry retains the CDR3 DNA only, 42 bases that are in frame from base 1. Compared with germline, V lacks 1 base and J lacks 4 bases; bases without a gene match: 2. Reading the germline V gene (reference sequence) gives CDR1 SEHNR and CDR2 FQNEAQ.